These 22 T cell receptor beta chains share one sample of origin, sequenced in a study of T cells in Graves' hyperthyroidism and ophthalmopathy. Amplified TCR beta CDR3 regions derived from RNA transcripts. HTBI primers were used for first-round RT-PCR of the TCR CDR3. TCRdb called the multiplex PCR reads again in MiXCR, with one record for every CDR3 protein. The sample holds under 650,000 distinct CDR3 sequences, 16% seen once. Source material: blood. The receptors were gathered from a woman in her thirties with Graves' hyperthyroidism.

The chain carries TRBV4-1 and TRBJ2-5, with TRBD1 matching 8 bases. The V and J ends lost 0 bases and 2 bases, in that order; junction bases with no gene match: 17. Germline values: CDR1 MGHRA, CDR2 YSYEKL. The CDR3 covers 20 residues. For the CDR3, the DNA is TGCGCCAGCAGCCAAGAGATCCCGACGCGGACAGGGTATACTCAAGAGACCCAGTACTTC. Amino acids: CASSQEIPTRTGYTQETQYF.

The chain's CDR3 is CASSPIAGDGDYYEQYF. The CDR3 DNA sequence: TGCGCCAGCAGCCCGATAGCGGGCGATGGGGACTATTACGAGCAGTACTTC. The V call is TRBV5-1, the J call TRBJ2-7; 7 bases map to TRBD2. J gave up 4 bases and V 4 bases, and 17 bases lay outside the gene matches. The germline CDR1 and CDR2 sequences are SGHRS and YFSETQ. The CDR3 runs to 17 residues.

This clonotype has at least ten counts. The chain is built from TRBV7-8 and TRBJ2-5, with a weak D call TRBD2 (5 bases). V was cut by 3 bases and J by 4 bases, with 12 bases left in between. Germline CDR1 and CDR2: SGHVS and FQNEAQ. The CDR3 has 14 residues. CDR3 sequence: CASSLADYPETQYF. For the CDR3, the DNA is TGTGCCAGCAGCTTGGCAGACTACCCAGAGACCCAGTACTTC.

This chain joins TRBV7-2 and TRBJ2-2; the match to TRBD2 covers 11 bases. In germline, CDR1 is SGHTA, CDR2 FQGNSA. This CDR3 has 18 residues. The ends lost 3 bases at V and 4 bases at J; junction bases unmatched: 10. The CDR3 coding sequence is TGTGCCAGCAGCTTCTACACCTTAGCGGGAGGGCTCACCGGGGAGCTGTTTTTT. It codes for CASSFYTLAGGLTGELFF.

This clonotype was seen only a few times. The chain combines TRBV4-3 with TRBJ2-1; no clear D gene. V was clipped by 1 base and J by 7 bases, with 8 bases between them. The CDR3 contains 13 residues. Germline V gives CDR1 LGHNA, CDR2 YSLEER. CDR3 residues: CASSQVVFNEQFF. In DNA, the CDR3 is TGCGCCAGCAGCCAAGTTGTCTTTAATGAGCAGTTCTTC.

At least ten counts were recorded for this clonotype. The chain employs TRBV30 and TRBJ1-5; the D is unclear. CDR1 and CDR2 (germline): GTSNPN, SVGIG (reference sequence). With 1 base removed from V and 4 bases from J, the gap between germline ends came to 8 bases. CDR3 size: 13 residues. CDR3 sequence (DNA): TGTGCCTGGAGTGGGCTGTTTAATCAGCCCCAGCATTTT. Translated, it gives CAWSGLFNQPQHF.

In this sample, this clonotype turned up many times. CDR3 coding DNA: TGTGCCAGCTCACCGGGGCAGGTAGTTGCTGAAGCTTTCTTT. Amino acid sequence: CASSPGQVVAEAFF. The chain links TRBV18 to TRBJ1-1, with D possibly being TRBD1 (5 bases). Germline-derived CDR1 and CDR2 are KGHSH and LQKENI. V gave up 3 bases and J gave up 6 bases, with 14 bases separating them. This CDR3 spans 14 amino acids.

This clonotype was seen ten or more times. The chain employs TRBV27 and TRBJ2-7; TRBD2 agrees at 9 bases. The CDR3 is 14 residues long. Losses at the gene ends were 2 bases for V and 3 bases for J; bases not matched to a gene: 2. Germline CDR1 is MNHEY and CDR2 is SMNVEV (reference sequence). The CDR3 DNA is TGTGCCAGCAGTTTAACTAGCGGGTACTACGAGCAGTACTTC. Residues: CASSLTSGYYEQYF.

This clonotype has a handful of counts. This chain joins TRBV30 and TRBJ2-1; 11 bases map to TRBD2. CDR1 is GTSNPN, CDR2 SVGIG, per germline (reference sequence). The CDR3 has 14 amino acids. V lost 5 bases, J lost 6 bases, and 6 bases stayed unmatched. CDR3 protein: CAWVGTSGTNEQFF. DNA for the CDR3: TGTGCCTGGGTCGGGACTAGCGGAACCAATGAGCAGTTCTTC.

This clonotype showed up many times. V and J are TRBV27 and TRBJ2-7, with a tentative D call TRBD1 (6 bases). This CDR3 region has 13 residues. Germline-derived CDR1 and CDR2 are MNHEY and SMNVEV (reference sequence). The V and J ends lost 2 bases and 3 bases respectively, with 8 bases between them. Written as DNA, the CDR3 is TGTGCCAGCAGTTTACAGGGGTACTACGAGCAGTACTTC. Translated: CASSLQGYYEQYF.

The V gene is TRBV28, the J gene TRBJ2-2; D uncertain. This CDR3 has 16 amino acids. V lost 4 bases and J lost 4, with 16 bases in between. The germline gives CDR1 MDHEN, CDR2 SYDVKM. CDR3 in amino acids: CASSSGPDWSTGELFF. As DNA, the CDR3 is TGTGCCAGCAGTTCCGGGCCCGACTGGAGCACCGGGGAGCTGTTTTTT.

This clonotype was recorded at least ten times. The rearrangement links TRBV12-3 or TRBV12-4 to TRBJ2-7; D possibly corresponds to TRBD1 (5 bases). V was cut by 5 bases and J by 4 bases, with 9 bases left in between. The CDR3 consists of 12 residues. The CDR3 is CASSDRRYEQYF. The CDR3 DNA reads TGTGCCAGCAGTGACAGACGGTACGAGCAGTACTTC.

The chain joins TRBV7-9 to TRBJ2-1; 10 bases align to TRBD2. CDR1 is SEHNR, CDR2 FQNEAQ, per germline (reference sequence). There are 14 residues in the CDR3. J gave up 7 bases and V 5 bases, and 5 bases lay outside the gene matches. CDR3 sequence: CASSPLSGRNEQFF. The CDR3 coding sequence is TGTGCCAGCAGCCCCCTTAGCGGGAGGAATGAGCAGTTCTTC.

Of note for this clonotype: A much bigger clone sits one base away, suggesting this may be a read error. The CDR3 spells CASSLEDSVYGYTF. In DNA form, the CDR3 reads TGCGCCAGCAGCTTGGAAGACTCAGTCTATGGCTACACCTTC. J is TRBJ1-2 and V is TRBV5-1; D is ambiguous. Germline V gene lookup returns CDR1 SGHRS and CDR2 YFSETQ. V was clipped by 0 bases and J by 4 bases, with 10 bases between them. This CDR3 has 14 amino acids.

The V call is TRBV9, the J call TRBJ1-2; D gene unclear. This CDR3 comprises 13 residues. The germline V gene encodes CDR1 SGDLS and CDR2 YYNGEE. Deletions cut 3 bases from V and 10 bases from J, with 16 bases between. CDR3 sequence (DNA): TGTGCCAGCAGCGCCCCAGATTCTGAACTCTACACCTTC. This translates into CASSAPDSELYTF.

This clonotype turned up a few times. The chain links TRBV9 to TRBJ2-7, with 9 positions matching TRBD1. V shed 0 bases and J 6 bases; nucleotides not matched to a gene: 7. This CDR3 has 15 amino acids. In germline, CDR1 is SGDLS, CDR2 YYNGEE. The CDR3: CASSVETGQGREQYF. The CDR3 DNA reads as TGTGCCAGCAGCGTAGAGACGGGACAGGGCCGCGAGCAGTACTTC.

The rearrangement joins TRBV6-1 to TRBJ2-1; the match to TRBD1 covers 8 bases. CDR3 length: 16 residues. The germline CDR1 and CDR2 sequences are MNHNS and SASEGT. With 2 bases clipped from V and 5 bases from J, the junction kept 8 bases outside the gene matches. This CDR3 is CASSESWDRSDNEQFF. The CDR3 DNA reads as TGTGCCAGCAGTGAATCCTGGGACAGGTCCGACAATGAGCAGTTCTTC.

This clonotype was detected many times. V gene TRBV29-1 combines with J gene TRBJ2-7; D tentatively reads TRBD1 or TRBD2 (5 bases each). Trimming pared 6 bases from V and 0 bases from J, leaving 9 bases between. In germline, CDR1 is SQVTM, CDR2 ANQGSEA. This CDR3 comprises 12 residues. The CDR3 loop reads CSVGTDSYEQYF. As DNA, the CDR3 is TGCAGCGTGGGGACGGACTCCTACGAGCAGTACTTC.

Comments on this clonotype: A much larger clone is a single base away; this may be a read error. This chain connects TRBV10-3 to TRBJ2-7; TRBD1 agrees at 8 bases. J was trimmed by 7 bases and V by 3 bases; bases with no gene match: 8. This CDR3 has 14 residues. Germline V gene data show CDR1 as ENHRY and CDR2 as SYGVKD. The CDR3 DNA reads TGTGCCATCAGTGATGGGACAGGCACGGATGAGCAGTACTTC. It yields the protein CAISDGTGTDEQYF.

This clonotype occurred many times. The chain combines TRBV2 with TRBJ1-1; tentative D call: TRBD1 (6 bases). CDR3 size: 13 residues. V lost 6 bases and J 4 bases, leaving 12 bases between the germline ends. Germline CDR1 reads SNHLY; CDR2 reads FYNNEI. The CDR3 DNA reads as TGTGCCAGCAGCCAGGGGTGGACCACTGAAGCTTTCTTT. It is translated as CASSQGWTTEAFF.

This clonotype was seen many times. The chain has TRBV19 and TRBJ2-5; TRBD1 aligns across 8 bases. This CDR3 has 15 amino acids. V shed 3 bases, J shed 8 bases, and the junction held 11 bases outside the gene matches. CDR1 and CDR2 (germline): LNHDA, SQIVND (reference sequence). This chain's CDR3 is CASSISGTGQVTQYF. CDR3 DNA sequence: TGTGCCAGTAGTATTTCCGGGACAGGTCAAGTTACCCAGTACTTC.

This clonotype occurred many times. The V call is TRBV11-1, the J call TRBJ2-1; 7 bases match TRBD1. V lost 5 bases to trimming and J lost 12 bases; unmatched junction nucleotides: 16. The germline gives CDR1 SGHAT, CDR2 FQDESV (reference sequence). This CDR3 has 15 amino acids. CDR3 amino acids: CASSPQRQGLPRQFF. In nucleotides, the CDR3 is TGTGCCAGCAGCCCCCAAAGACAGGGTCTCCCTCGGCAGTTCTTC. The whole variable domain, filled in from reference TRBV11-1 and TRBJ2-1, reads EAEVAQSPRYKITEKSQAVAFWCDPISGHATLYWYRQILGQGPELLVQFQDESVVDDSQLPKDRFSAERLKGVDSTLKIQPAELGDSAMYLCASSPQRQGLPRQFFGPGTRLTVL.